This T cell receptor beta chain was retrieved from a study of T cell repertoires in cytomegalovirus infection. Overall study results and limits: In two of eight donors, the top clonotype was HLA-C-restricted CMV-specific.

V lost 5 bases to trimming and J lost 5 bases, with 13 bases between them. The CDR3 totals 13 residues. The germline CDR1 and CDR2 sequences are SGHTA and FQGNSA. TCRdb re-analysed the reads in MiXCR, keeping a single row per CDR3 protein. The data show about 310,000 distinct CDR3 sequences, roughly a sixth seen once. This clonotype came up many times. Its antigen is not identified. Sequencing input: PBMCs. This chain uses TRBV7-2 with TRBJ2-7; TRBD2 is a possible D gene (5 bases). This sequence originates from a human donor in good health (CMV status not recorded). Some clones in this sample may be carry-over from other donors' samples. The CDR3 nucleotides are TGTGCCAGCAGCCCACTGGCGGGCCACGAGCAGTACTTC. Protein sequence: CASSPLAGHEQYF.